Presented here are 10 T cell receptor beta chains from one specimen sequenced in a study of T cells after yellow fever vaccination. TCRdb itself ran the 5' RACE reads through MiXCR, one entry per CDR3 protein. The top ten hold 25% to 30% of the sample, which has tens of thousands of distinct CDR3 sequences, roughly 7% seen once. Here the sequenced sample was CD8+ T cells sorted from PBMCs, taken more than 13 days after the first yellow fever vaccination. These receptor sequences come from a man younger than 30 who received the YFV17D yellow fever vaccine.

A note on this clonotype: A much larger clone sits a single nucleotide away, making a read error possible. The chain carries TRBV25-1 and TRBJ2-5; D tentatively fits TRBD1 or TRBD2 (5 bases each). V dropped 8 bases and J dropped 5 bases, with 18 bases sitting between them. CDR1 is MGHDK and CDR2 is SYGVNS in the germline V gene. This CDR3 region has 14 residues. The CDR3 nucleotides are TGTGCCAGCGGTGGTCGGGACCAAGGGGAGACCCAGTACTTC. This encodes CASGGRDQGETQYF.

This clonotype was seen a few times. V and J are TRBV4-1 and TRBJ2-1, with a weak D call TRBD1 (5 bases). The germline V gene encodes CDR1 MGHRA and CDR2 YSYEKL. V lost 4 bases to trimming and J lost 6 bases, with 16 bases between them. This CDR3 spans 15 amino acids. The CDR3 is CASSLLEGDFNEQFF. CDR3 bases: TGCGCCAGCAGCCTCCTGGAAGGGGATTTCAATGAGCAGTTCTTC.

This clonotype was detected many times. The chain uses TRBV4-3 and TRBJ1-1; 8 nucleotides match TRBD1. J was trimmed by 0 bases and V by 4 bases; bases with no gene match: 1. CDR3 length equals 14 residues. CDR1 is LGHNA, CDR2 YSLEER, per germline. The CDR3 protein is CASSPRGLNTEAFF. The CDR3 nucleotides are TGCGCCAGCAGCCCCAGGGGGCTGAACACTGAAGCTTTCTTT.

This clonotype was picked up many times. The CDR3 loop reads CSVGDLTGGQNGELFF. The DNA of the CDR3 is TGCAGCGTTGGAGACTTGACAGGGGGCCAAAACGGGGAGCTGTTTTTT. V gene TRBV29-1 combines with J gene TRBJ2-2; 10 bases align to TRBD1. With 4 bases clipped from V and 7 bases from J, the junction kept 12 bases outside the gene matches. Germline V CDR1 and CDR2: SQVTM, ANQGSEA. The CDR3 runs 16 residues.

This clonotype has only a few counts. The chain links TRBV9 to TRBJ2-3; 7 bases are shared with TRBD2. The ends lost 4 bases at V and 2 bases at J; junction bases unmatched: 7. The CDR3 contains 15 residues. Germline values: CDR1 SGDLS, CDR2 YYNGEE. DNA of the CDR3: TGTGCCAGCAGCCTAGGGGACTACATCACAGATACGCAGTATTTT. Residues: CASSLGDYITDTQYF.

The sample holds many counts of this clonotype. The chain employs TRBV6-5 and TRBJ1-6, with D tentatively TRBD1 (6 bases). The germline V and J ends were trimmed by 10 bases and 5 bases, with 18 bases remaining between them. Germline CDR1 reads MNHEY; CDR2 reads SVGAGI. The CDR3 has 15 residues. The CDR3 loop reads CATDQGRGDNSPLHF. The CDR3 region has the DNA TGTGCCACGGATCAGGGAAGGGGGGATAATTCACCCCTCCACTTT.

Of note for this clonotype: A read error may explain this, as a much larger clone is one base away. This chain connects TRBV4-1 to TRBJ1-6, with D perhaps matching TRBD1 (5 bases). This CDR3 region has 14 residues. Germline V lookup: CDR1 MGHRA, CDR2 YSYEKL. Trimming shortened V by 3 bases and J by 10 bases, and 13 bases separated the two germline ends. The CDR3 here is CASSHQGEDSPLHF. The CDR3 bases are TGCGCCAGCAGCCATCAGGGTGAGGACTCACCCCTCCACTTT.

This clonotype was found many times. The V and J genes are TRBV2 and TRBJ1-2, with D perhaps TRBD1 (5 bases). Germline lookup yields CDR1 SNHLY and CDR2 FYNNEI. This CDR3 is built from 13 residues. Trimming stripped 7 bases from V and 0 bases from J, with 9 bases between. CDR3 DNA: TGTGCCAGCAAAAGGACATCTAACTATGGCTACACCTTC. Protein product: CASKRTSNYGYTF.

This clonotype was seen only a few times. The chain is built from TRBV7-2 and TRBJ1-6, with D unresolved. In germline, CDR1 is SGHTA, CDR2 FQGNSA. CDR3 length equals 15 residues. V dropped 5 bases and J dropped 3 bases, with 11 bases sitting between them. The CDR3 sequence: CASSPRSHYNSPLHF. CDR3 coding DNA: TGTGCCAGCAGCCCCAGGTCCCACTATAATTCACCCCTCCACTTT. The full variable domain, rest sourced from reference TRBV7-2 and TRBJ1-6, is GAGVSQSPSNKVTEKGKDVELRCDPISGHTALYWYRQSLGQGLEFLIYFQGNSAPDKSGLPSDRFSAERTGGSVSTLTIQRTQQEDSAVYLCASSPRSHYNSPLHFGNGTRLTVT.

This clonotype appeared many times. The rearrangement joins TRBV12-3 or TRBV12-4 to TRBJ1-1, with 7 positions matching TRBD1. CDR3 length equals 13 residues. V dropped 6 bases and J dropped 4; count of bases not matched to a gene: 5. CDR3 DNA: TGTGCCAGCAGACGCGGGACAGTCACTGAAGCTTTCTTT. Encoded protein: CASRRGTVTEAFF.